This T cell receptor (beta chain) emerged from a study of STAT5B mutations in CD4+ large granular lymphocyte leukemia. Study-level results: About a quarter of private leukemic clonotypes occurred rarely in other patients' non-leukemic repertoires. TRBV06-family usage was enriched in top patient clones (8/27) versus controls (2/35). CD4-sorted patient repertoires seemed more clonal than healthy CD4+ repertoires.

Some clones are missing from TCRdb's copy, which holds only in-frame ones; the method was immunoSEQ multiplex PCR. The sample gives over 25,000 clones, 74% of which show up once; less than 0.3% is in the top ten. The CDR3 sequence is 13 residues long. Trimming cost V 4 bases and J 6 bases, with 10 bases left between them. Looked up from germline, CDR1 is SGHTA and CDR2 is FQGNSA. Details on this clone: As yet, its antigen is unknown.

The TCR sequence derives from a human donor in good health. Sequencing was performed on CD4+ T cells from blood buffy coats. The chain joins TRBV7-2 to TRBJ2-1, with D possibly called TRBD1 or TRBD2 (5 bases each). CDR3 in amino acids: CASSSRGRNEQFF. The CDR3 DNA reads TGTGCCAGCAGCTCTCGGGGCCGCAATGAGCAGTTCTTC.